Sequencing of this T cell receptor beta chain was carried out in a study of blood T cells in healthy people across ages. V was pared by 2 bases and J by 10 bases, with 12 bases between. This CDR3 spans 12 amino acids. Germline V gene sequence: CDR1 GTSNPN, CDR2 SVGIG (reference sequence). A J-beta primer mix and a sample-barcoded 5' primer were used in a second PCR of roughly 6 to 12 cycles. MiXCR, run by TCRdb on the 5' RACE reads, gives a single entry per CDR3 protein. The sample yields almost 1 million distinct CDR3 sequences, about 53% seen once. The study recruited healthy Caucasian donors from Russia who were aged about 6 to 95. Per-sample yields of isolated PBMCs were at least 6 million.

Specimen: blood. The chain links TRBV30 to TRBJ2-1; D is ambiguous. The receptor's source is a woman between 55 and 75 years old in good health. This chain's CDR3 is CAWSPSTYEQFF. CDR3 sequence (DNA): TGTGCCTGGAGTCCCTCTACCTACGAGCAGTTCTTC.